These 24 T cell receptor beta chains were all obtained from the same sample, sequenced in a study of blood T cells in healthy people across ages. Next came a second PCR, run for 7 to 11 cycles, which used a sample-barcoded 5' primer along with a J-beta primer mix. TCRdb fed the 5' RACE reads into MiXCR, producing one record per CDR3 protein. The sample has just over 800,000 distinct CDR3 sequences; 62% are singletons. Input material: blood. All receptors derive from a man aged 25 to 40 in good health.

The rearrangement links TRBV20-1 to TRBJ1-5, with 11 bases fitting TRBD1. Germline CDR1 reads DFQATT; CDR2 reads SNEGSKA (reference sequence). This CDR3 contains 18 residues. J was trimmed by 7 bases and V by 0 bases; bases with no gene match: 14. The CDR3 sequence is CSARDVAPGQGDPQPQHF. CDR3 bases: TGCAGTGCTAGAGATGTTGCCCCGGGACAGGGGGACCCACAGCCCCAGCATTTT.

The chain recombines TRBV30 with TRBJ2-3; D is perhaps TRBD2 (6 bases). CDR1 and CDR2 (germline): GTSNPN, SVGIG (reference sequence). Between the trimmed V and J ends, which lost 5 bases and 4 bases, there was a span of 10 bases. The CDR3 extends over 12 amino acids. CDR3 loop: CAWGEVADTQYF. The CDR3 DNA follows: TGTGCCTGGGGGGAGGTAGCAGATACGCAGTATTTT.

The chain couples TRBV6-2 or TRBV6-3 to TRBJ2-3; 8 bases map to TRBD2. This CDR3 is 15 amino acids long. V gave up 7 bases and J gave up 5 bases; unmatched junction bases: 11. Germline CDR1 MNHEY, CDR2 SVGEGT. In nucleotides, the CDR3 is TGTGCCAGCAACACGGGCGGCGGGGGGCTAGATACGCAGTATTTT. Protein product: CASNTGGGGLDTQYF.

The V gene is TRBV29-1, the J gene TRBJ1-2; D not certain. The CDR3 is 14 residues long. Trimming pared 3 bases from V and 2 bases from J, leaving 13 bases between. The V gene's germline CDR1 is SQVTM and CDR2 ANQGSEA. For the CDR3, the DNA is TGCAGCGTTGATGGCGGACGGATAAACTATGGCTACACCTTC. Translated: CSVDGGRINYGYTF.

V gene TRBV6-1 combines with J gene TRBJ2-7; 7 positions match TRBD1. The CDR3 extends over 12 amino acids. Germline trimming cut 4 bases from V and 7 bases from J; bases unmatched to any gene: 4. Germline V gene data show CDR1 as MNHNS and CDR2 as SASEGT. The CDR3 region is CASSGTGLEQYF. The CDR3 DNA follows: TGTGCCAGCAGTGGGACAGGCCTGGAGCAGTACTTC.

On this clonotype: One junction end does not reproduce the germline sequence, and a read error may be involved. The DNA of the CDR3 is TGCAGTGCTAGCGGCAGGGGGTCCTACGATGAGCAGTTCTTC. Translating it yields CSASGRGSYDEQFF. The J gene is TRBJ2-1, the V gene TRBV20-1, with 7 positions matching TRBD1. This CDR3 region has 14 residues. Germline CDR1 is DFQATT and CDR2 is SNEGSKA (reference sequence).

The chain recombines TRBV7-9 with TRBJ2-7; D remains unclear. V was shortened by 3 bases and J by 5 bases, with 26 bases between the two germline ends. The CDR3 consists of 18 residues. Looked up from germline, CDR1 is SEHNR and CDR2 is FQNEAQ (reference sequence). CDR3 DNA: TGTGCCAGCAGCTTTGATTTCCCGATCAGGCTGGACCTACACGAGCAGTACTTC. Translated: CASSFDFPIRLDLHEQYF.

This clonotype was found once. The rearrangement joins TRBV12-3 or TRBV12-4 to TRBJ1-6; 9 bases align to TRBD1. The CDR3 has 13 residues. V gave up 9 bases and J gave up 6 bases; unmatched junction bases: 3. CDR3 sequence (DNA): TGTGCCAGTCAACAGGGGGCTAATTCACCCCTCCACTTT. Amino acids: CASQQGANSPLHF.

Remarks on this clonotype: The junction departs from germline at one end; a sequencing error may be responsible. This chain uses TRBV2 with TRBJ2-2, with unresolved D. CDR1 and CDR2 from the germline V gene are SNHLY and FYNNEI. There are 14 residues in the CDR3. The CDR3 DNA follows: TGTGCCCGCAGTGAATCCTCGAACACCGGGGAGCTGTTTTTT. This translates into CARSESSNTGELFF.

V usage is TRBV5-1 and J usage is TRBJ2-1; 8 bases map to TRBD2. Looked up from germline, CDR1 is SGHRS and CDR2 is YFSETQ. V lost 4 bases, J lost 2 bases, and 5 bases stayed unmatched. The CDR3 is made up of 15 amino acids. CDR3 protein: CASSVAGRPYNEQFF. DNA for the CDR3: TGCGCCAGCAGCGTAGCGGGGAGACCCTACAATGAGCAGTTCTTC.

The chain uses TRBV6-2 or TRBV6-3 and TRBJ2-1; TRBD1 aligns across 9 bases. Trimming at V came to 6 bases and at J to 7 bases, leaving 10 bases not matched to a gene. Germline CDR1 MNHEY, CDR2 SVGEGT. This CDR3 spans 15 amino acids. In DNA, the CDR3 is TGTGCCAGCAGCGCACCGGGACAGGGTAAAAATGAGCAGTTCTTC. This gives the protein CASSAPGQGKNEQFF.

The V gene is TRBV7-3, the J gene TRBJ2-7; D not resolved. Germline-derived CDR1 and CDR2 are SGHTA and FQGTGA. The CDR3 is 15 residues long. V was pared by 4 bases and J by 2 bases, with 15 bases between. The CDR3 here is CASSSLMASPYEQYF. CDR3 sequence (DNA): TGTGCCAGCAGCTCCCTTATGGCTTCCCCCTACGAGCAGTACTTC.

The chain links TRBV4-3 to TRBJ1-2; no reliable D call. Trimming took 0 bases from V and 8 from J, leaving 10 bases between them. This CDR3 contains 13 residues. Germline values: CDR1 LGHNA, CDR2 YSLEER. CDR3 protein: CASSQDPAVGYTF. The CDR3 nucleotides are TGCGCCAGCAGCCAAGATCCCGCAGTCGGCTACACCTTC.

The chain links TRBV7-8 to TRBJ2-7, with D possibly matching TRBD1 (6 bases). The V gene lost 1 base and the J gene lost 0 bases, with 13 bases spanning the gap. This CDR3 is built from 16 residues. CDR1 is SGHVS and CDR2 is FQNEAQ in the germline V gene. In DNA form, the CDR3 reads TGTGCCAGCAGCTTAGTGGGCAGGGGCCTCTCCTACGAGCAGTACTTC. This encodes CASSLVGRGLSYEQYF.

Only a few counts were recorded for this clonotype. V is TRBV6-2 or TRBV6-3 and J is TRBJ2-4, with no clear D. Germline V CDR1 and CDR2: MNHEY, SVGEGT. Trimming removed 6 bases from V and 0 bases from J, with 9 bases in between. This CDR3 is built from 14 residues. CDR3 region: CASRAVLAKNIQYF. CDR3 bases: TGTGCCAGCAGGGCGGTCCTAGCCAAAAACATTCAGTACTTC.

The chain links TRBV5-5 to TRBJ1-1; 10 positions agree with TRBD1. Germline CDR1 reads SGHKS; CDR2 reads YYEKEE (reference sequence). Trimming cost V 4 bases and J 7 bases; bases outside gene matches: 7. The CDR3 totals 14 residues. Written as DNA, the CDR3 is TGTGCCAGCAGCGTCGGACAGGGGGGCGGTGAAGCTTTCTTT. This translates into CASSVGQGGGEAFF.

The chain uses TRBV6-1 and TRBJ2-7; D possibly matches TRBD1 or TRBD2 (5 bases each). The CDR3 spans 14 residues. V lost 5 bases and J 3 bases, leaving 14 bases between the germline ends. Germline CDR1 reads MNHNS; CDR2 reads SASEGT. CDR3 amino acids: CASSHTGTNYEQYF. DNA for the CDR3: TGTGCCAGCAGTCACACCGGGACCAACTACGAGCAGTACTTC.

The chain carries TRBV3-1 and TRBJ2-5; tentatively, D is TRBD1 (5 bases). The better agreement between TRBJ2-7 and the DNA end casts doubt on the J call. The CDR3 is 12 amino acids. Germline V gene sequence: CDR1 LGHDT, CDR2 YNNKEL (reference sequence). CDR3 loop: CASSQDRVEQYF. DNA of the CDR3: TGTGCCAGCAGCCAAGACAGGGTCGAGCAGTACTTC.

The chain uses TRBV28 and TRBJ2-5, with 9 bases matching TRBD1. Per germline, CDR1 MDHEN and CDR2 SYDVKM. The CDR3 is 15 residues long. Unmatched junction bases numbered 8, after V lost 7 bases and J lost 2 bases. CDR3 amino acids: CASTGTGGFQETQYF. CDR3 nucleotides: TGTGCCAGCACTGGCACAGGGGGCTTTCAAGAGACCCAGTACTTC.

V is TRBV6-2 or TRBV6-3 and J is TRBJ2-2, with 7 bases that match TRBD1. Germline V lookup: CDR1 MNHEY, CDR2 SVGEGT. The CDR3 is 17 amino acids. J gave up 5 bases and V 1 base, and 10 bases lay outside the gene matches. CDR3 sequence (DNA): TGTGCCAGCAGTTACTTTAGCCGACAGGGCGGGACCGGGGAGCTGTTTTTT. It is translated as CASSYFSRQGGTGELFF.

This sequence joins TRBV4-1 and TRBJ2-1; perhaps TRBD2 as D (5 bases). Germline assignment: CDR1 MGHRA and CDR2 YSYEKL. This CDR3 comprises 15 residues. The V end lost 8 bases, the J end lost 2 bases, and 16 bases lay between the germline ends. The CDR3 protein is CASGSPDEAYNEQFF. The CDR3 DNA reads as TGCGCCAGCGGGAGCCCTGACGAGGCCTACAATGAGCAGTTCTTC.

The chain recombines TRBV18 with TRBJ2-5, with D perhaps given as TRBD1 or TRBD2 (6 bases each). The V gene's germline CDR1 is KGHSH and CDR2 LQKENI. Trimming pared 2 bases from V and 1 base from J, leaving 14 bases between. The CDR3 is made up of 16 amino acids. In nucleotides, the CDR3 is TGTGCCAGCTCACCAGAGGAGGGGGGACTCCAAGAGACCCAGTACTTC. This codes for CASSPEEGGLQETQYF. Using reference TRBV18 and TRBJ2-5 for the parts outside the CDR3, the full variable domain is NAGVMQNPRHLVRRRGQEARLRCSPMKGHSHVYWYRQLPEEGLKFMVYLQKENIIDESGMPKERFSAEFPKEGPSILRIQQVVRGDSAAYFCASSPEEGGLQETQYFGPGTRLLVL.

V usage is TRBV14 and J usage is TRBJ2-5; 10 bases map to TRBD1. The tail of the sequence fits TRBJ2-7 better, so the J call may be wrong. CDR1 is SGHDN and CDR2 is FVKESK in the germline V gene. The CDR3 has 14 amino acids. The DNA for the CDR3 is TGTGCCAGCAGCCATCCGGGACAGGGGAACGAGCAGTACTTC. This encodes CASSHPGQGNEQYF.

This CDR3 is CASSLFPRGESEQFF. The CDR3 DNA reads TGTGCCAGCAGCTTATTTCCCAGGGGAGAAAGTGAGCAGTTCTTC. The chain joins TRBV7-2 to TRBJ2-1; D is perhaps TRBD1 (6 bases). Germline assignment: CDR1 SGHTA and CDR2 FQGNSA. Trimming took 2 bases from V and 9 from J, leaving 17 bases between them. The CDR3 covers 15 residues.